Listed here is a single TCR beta chain. Recruitment covered about 25 US areas and drew participants whose ages spanned roughly 18 to 95 years. Original processing methods: Reference gene primer amplification yielded estimated nucleated cell counts. Method: immunoSEQ multiplex PCR; TCRdb's copy keeps in-frame clones and lacks some. The V and J calls and clone size come from that table; D and trimming were worked out from the DNA. This sample yields roughly 200,000 clones, of which more than 80% are seen a single time; 6% to 6.5% belongs to the top ten. The entry originates in a study of blood T cell repertoires in COVID-19. As for the study in general: Italy, Spain and the United States were the sources of the convalescent and acute COVID-19 samples. T cells, B-cell-depleted T cells, or PBMCs provided the cDNA or gDNA that served as material.

CDR1 and CDR2 from the germline V gene are MDHEN and SYDVKM. Trimming removed 7 bases at V and 6 bases at J, with 13 bases between. The CDR3 consists of 13 residues. Sample: PBMCs or T cells enriched from blood (not recorded which). This TCR derives from a man aged 35-49 years who had recovered from COVID-19. The rearrangement links TRBV28 to TRBJ1-5; D is unresolved. The CDR3: CASIPGYSQPQHF. As DNA, the CDR3 is TGTGCCAGCATTCCAGGCTACAGTCAGCCCCAGCATTTT.